This T cell receptor (beta chain) was sequenced during a study of T cell responses to AZD1222 COVID-19 vaccine. Whole-study results and caveats: Nearly half of spike-specific TCRs reportedly go after variant regions that carry no mutations.

Generated by immunoSEQ multiplex PCR, the TCRdb table keeps only in-frame clones and is missing some. Of over 150,000 clones in the sample, around 93% are singletons; the top ten hold around 0.93%. V dropped 7 bases and J dropped 0 bases, with 13 bases sitting between them. Germline V CDR1 and CDR2: SGHRS, YFSETQ. CDR3 size: 14 residues. With regard to this clone: Its antigen is undetermined.

This material consisted of peripheral blood, taken 28 days after the second dose of the MenACWY control vaccine. The rearrangement links TRBV5-1 to TRBJ1-1; possibly TRBD1 for D (6 bases). This TCR was sampled from an adult who received the MenACWY meningococcal vaccine as a control. The CDR3 region is CASQDTGLNTEAFF. DNA of the CDR3: TGCGCCAGCCAAGACACAGGGTTGAACACTGAAGCTTTCTTT.